The clone carrying this TCR beta chain was counted a few times. The length of the CDR3 is 16 residues. Between the trimmed V and J ends, which lost 5 bases and 1 base, there was a span of 12 bases. The germline gives CDR1 SGHTA, CDR2 FQGNSA. The data were taken from a study of regulatory T cells in long-lasting Graves disease. With iRepertoire HTBI primers and Arm-PCR of CDR3 regions, TCR beta libraries were built. Via MiXCR, TCRdb re-called the multiplex PCR reads, giving one row per CDR3 protein. The sample lists 400,000 to 550,000 distinct CDR3 sequences, 16% occurring once. The time point here: newly diagnosed GD, antithyroid drugs for less than 3 months. RNA isolated from PBMCs was used to make the TCR library. A further study also used this sample, focusing on T cells in Graves' hyperthyroidism and ophthalmopathy. That report adds: In simple terms, a model built on 13 V-J features told ophthalmopathy apart from stable hyperthyroidism. In validation, the model predicted ophthalmopathy. These predictions came a median approximately 5.9 months before onset.

The V call is TRBV7-2, the J call TRBJ2-6; perhaps TRBD1 as D (6 bases). The TCR was taken from a woman between 18 and 29 years old with Graves disease. The sequencing here drew on peripheral blood mononuclear cells (PBMCs), taken at new diagnosis, from a patient treated with antithyroid drugs. The CDR3 spells CASSLTGTSGANVLTF. In nucleotides, the CDR3 is TGTGCCAGCAGCCTTACCGGGACATCTGGGGCCAACGTCCTGACTTTC.